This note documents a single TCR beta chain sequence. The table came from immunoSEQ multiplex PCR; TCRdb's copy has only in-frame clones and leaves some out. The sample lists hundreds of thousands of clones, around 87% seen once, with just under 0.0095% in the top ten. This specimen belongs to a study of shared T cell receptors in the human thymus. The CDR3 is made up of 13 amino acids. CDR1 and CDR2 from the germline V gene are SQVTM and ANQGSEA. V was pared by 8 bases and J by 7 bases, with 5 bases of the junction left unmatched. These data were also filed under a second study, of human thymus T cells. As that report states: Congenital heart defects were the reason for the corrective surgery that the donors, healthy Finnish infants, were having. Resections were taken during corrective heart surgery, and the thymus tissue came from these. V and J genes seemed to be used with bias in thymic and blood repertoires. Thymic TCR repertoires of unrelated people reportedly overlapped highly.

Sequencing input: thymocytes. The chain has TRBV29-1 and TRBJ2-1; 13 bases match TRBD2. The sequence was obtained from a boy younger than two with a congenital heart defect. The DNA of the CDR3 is TGCAGCTCCACTAGCGGGAGGGCGAATGAGCAGTTCTTC. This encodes CSSTSGRANEQFF.